The present entry profiles one T cell receptor beta chain with its context. Its target is not known. Germline V gene sequence: CDR1 MGHRA, CDR2 YSYEKL. CDR3 size: 15 residues. J was trimmed by 4 bases and V by 4 bases; bases with no gene match: 6. These data are taken from a study of T cells in Graves' hyperthyroidism and ophthalmopathy. Study-wide results and limits: From stable hyperthyroidism, ophthalmopathy was separated by a 13 V-J model. In the blood, most expanded thyroid clonotypes above 0.001 appeared as well.

TCR beta CDR3 regions were amplified from RNA. TCR CDR3 regions were first amplified by RT-PCR with HTBI primers. TCRdb passed the multiplex PCR reads through MiXCR, listing each CDR3 protein once. The sample yields 340,000 or so distinct CDR3 sequences, roughly 21% seen once. Graves' hyperthyroidism was deemed stable absent ophthalmopathy progression within 18 months. The source of the PBMCs was more than 9.5 ml of fresh peripheral blood. The sample taken for sequencing was blood. This receptor was taken from a woman in her 50s with Graves' hyperthyroidism. The chain is built from TRBV4-1 and TRBJ2-5, with TRBD1 matching 10 bases. For the CDR3, the DNA is TGCGCCAGCAGCCTTCGGACAGGGGGTGGAGAGACCCAGTACTTC. This gives the protein CASSLRTGGGETQYF.